The source of this T cell receptor beta chain is a study of blood T cell repertoires in COVID-19 (dated by TCRdb to between 2020 and 2021). For context, the study as a whole: Samples covering the acute and convalescent phases of COVID-19 were provided by collaborators in the United States, Italy and Spain. The material from the prospective study consisted of cDNA or gDNA derived from T cells, B-cell-depleted T cells, or PBMCs. Deeply sampled blood TCRbeta repertoires from subjects exposed to, actively infected with, or recovered from COVID-19 were included in the dataset. The repertoires were released in a freely available public database meant as a resource for research on the immune response to SARS-CoV-2. Samples came from the ongoing ImmuneRACE study (first 160 participants) plus 1,254 subjects from 6 global collaborators. Nearly every sample came with metadata listing a de-identified subject ID, COVID-19 status, age in years and sex. Where available, HLA class I and class II types were taken from metadata supplied by the sample provider and were not determined by assay-based typing.

One collaborating source in Seattle enrolled patients while the patients were actively infected and followed the patients over time throughout the course of disease. Whole blood was collected in K2EDTA tubes by collaborating institutions according to the institutions' own protocols. For TCRbeta analysis, collaborators shipped samples in one of three forms: frozen whole blood, isolated PBMCs, or DNA extracted from either of those sample types. The immunoSEQ Assay, a bias-controlled multiplex PCR, was used to amplify TCRbeta CDR3 regions from genomic DNA. The authors' analysis ran thus. Within the assay, amplification of reference gene primers was used to estimate how many nucleated cells each sample contained. To quantify the absolute abundance of each unique TCRbeta CDR3 rearrangement, sequence reads were collapsed and filtered. For each sample, productive Simpson clonality was calculated as the square root of Simpson's diversity index across productive rearrangements. The clones in this table, taken by TCRdb from immuneACCESS, are in-frame only. Not every clone is retained; where verified, under half of the shortfall comes from an unresolved V gene, and the cause of the rest is unknown. That table gives V, J and clone size, and the DNA gave D and trimming. Across this sample there are about 180,000 clones, with about 85% seen only once. The ten largest account for 6.5% to 7.5% of the sample.

Points on this clone: The specificity of this receptor is unknown. Within one base of it there is no much larger clone, and no base qualities were kept.

Summary of the overall study and its limitations: Clinical and demographic metadata were provided uncurated, with the amount varying by source and participant.

V lost 0 bases and J lost 3 bases; the stretch between them is 15 bases long. From the cysteine through the phenylalanine, the CDR3 covers 16 amino acids. Of the read, only the CDR3 DNA is kept; its 48 bases are in frame from base 1. Per the germline V gene, MGHRA is the CDR1 and YSYEKL is the CDR2. This receptor chain uses TRBV4-1 and TRBJ2-7; possibly the D gene is TRBD2, per 6 matching bases. This receptor was taken from an elderly man with COVID-19, enrolled during active disease. Sequenced input: peripheral blood. The CDR3 in this case is CASSQENPGVSYEQYF. Here is the DNA: TGCGCCAGCAGCCAAGAGAACCCGGGGGTTAGCTACGAGCAGTACTTC.